One sample yielded the 29 T cell receptor beta chains listed below, sequenced in a study of control samples from healthy donors and cancer patients. Repertoires were generated with immunoSEQ multiplex PCR, while TCRdb's copy carries only in-frame clones and drops some. The sample consists of fewer than 110,000 clones, approximately 90% of them appearing once. Sequencing was performed on PBMCs. The receptors stem from a man aged 55-75 years with lung cancer.

J is TRBJ1-1 and V is TRBV9; 7 bases align to TRBD1. Germline V gene data show CDR1 as SGDLS and CDR2 as YYNGEE. CDR3 length: 16 residues. Germline trimming cut 3 bases from V and 1 base from J; bases unmatched to any gene: 9. The CDR3 sequence is CASSGRQGGKNTEAFF. The DNA of the CDR3 is TGTGCCAGCAGCGGCCGACAGGGAGGTAAGAACACTGAAGCTTTCTTT.

The J gene is TRBJ1-2, the V gene TRBV5-8; TRBD1 is a possible D gene (6 bases). Between the trimmed V and J ends, which lost 0 bases and 5 bases, there was a span of 11 bases. In germline, CDR1 is SGHTS, CDR2 YDEGEE. This CDR3 has 14 residues. CDR3 sequence (DNA): TGTGCCAGCAGCTTGGTCCGGGGGCTTTATGGCTACACCTTC. Translated: CASSLVRGLYGYTF. Complete variable domain (other parts from reference TRBV5-8 and TRBJ1-2): EAGVTQSPTHLIKTRGQQATLRCSPISGHTSVYWYQQALGLGLQFLLWYDEGEERNRGNFPPRFSGRQFPNYSSELNVNALELEDSALYLCASSLVRGLYGYTFGSGTRLTVV.

The chain carries TRBV9 and TRBJ1-1; 11 nucleotides line up with TRBD1. The CDR3 runs to 14 residues. V gave up 0 bases and J gave up 6 bases; unmatched junction bases: 1. Per germline, CDR1 SGDLS and CDR2 YYNGEE. DNA for the CDR3: TGTGCCAGCAGCGTAGGGGACAGGGGGGCTGAAGCTTTCTTT. Translating gives CASSVGDRGAEAFF.

In this sample, this clone turned up a few times. The chain joins TRBV11-2 to TRBJ1-1; D remains unclear. Deletions cut 2 bases from V and 1 base from J, with 5 bases between. The germline CDR1 and CDR2 sequences are SGHAT and FQNNGV. There are 13 residues in the CDR3. CDR3 in DNA: TGTGCCAGCAGCTTAATGAGGAACACTGAAGCTTTCTTT. Its translation is CASSLMRNTEAFF.

The chain combines TRBV19 with TRBJ2-1; 12 bases are shared with TRBD2. Germline-derived CDR1 and CDR2 are LNHDA and SQIVND (reference sequence). CDR3 length equals 17 residues. V was pared by 3 bases and J by 4 bases, with 7 bases of the junction left unmatched. CDR3 residues: CASSIPLAGGKYNEQFF. CDR3 nucleotide sequence: TGTGCCAGTAGTATCCCCCTAGCGGGGGGGAAGTACAATGAGCAGTTCTTC.

There are a few counts of this clone. The V call is TRBV5-1, the J call TRBJ1-3; 11 bases align to TRBD1. The CDR3 loop spans 17 amino acids. Germline values: CDR1 SGHRS, CDR2 YFSETQ. Trimming at V came to 4 bases and at J to 2 bases, leaving 8 bases not matched to a gene. CDR3 nucleotide sequence: TGCGCCAGCAGCCCGCTGGACAGGGGGCACGCTGGAAACACCATATATTTT. Protein: CASSPLDRGHAGNTIYF.

The J gene is TRBJ1-1, the V gene TRBV7-8; the D is unclear. The CDR3 consists of 12 residues. Looked up from germline, CDR1 is SGHVS and CDR2 is FQNEAQ. V lost 7 bases to trimming and J lost 9 bases, with 15 bases between them. The chain's CDR3 is CASNSQTSKAFF. For the CDR3, the DNA is TGTGCCAGCAACTCCCAGACATCAAAAGCTTTCTTT.

This clone was recorded only once. The chain links TRBV6-5 to TRBJ2-2, with D unresolved. V lost 1 base and J lost 7, with 1 base in between. Germline V gene sequence: CDR1 MNHEY, CDR2 SVGAGI. This CDR3 spans 11 amino acids. CDR3 coding DNA: TGTGCCAGCAGTTACTTCGGGGAGCTGTTTTTT. Translating gives CASSYFGELFF.

The chain has TRBV3-1 (or the pseudogene TRBV3-2) and TRBJ1-1; no definite D call. In germline, CDR1 is LGHDT, CDR2 YNNKEL (reference sequence). CDR3 length equals 13 residues. V lost 6 bases, J lost 3 bases, and 11 bases lay in between. The CDR3 loop reads CASRAGRDTEAFF. The CDR3 DNA is TGTGCCAGCAGGGCTGGACGGGACACTGAAGCTTTCTTT.

The CDR3 loop reads CASSLGSGTGFNEQFF. Written as DNA, the CDR3 is TGTGCCAGCAGCTTAGGCTCTGGGACAGGGTTCAATGAGCAGTTCTTC. The V gene is TRBV11-1, the J gene TRBJ2-1, with TRBD1 identical over 9 bases. CDR1 and CDR2 (germline): SGHAT, FQDESV (reference sequence). The V gene end was trimmed by 1 base and the J gene end by 6 bases; junction bases not matched to a gene: 7. The CDR3 loop spans 16 amino acids.

This chain joins TRBV6-2 or TRBV6-3 and TRBJ2-3, with D tentatively TRBD1 (6 bases). CDR1 and CDR2 from the germline V gene are MNHEY and SVGEGT. V was trimmed by 4 bases and J by 4 bases, leaving 12 bases between them. This CDR3 is 14 amino acids long. Here the CDR3 reads CASSLGHIADTQYF. Written as DNA, the CDR3 is TGTGCCAGCAGTTTGGGACATATCGCAGATACGCAGTATTTT.

Concerning this clone itself: At the DNA level, this CDR3 is encoded by other sequences in the same sample as well. The rearrangement uses TRBV29-1 and TRBJ1-1, with 7 bases matching TRBD1. This CDR3 contains 12 residues. Unmatched junction bases numbered 2, after V lost 6 bases and J lost 1 base. CDR1 is SQVTM, CDR2 ANQGSEA, per germline. CDR3 residues: CSVRTGNTEAFF. CDR3 sequence (DNA): TGCAGCGTCCGGACAGGGAACACTGAAGCTTTCTTT. Full variable domain (missing parts from reference TRBV29-1 and TRBJ1-1): SAVISQKPSRDICQRGTSLTIQCQVDSQVTMMFWYRQQPGQSLTLIATANQGSEATYESGFVIDKFPISRPNLTFSTLTVSNMSPEDSSIYLCSVRTGNTEAFFGQGTRLTVV.

The CDR3 sequence: CASSLSGGSYNEQFF. The CDR3 DNA follows: TGTGCCAGCAGTCTAAGCGGGGGCTCCTACAATGAGCAGTTCTTC. This rearrangement joins TRBV2 to TRBJ2-1, with 8 bases matching TRBD2. This CDR3 spans 15 amino acids. Germline CDR1 is SNHLY and CDR2 is FYNNEI. Germline trimming cut 5 bases from V and 0 bases from J; bases unmatched to any gene: 3.

This clone was seen a handful of times. J is TRBJ2-2 and V is TRBV7-3, with D hard to call. There are 12 residues in the CDR3. Germline lookup yields CDR1 SGHTA and CDR2 FQGTGA. Trimming shortened V by 6 bases and J by 4 bases, and 6 bases separated the two germline ends. CDR3 coding DNA: TGTGCCAGCAGATACACCACCGGGGAGCTGTTTTTT. Amino acid sequence: CASRYTTGELFF. Combining the CDR3 with reference TRBV7-3 and TRBJ2-2 gives the whole variable domain GAGVSQTPSNKVTEKGKYVELRCDPISGHTALYWYRQSLGQGPEFLIYFQGTGAADDSGLPNDRFFAVRPEGSVSTLKIQRTERGDSAVYLCASRYTTGELFFGEGSRLTVL.

This chain uses TRBV7-6 with TRBJ2-3; 9 bases are shared with TRBD1. The CDR3 loop spans 19 amino acids. V lost 5 bases, J lost 2 bases, and 17 bases stayed unmatched. CDR1 is SGHVS and CDR2 is FNYEAQ in the germline V gene. DNA of the CDR3: TGTGCCAGCAGCCATTGGCCGGGCCAACAGGGGGCAACCACAGATACGCAGTATTTT. This gives the protein CASSHWPGQQGATTDTQYF.

The chain is built from TRBV5-8 and TRBJ1-4; D remains ambiguous. This CDR3 is built from 13 residues. Germline-derived CDR1 and CDR2 are SGHTS and YDEGEE. Trimming cost V 5 bases and J 7 bases, with 12 bases left between them. CDR3 in amino acids: CASSLGGSEKLFF. CDR3 in DNA: TGTGCCAGCAGTTTAGGCGGGAGTGAAAAACTGTTTTTT.

The V gene is TRBV24-1, the J gene TRBJ2-3; 10 nucleotides agree with TRBD1. The CDR3 runs to 18 residues. Germline CDR1 and CDR2: KGHDR and SFDVKD. Losses at the gene ends were 3 bases for V and 4 bases for J; bases not matched to a gene: 12. CDR3 residues: CATSDDLDRGLTSDTQYF. The CDR3 DNA reads TGTGCCACCAGTGATGACCTGGACAGGGGGTTAACGTCAGATACGCAGTATTTT.

V and J are TRBV10-2 and TRBJ1-6, with D perhaps matching TRBD1 (5 bases). The CDR3 runs 17 residues. The ends were cut back, 3 bases at V and 9 bases at J, with 21 bases in the middle. CDR1 WSHSY and CDR2 SAAADI come from the germline V gene. CDR3 amino acids: CASSDGRGARVGSPLHF. In DNA, the CDR3 is TGCGCCAGCAGTGATGGTCGAGGAGCCAGGGTTGGTTCACCCCTCCACTTT.

Points on this clone: The identical CDR3 is also encoded by other nucleotide sequences in the sample. The rearrangement links TRBV11-3 to TRBJ2-2; D perhaps matches TRBD2 (7 bases). The V end lost 1 base, the J end lost 2 bases, and 14 bases lay between the germline ends. CDR3 length equals 17 residues. Per germline, CDR1 SGHNT and CDR2 YENEEA. The CDR3: CASSLGWGGHNTGELFF. In nucleotides, the CDR3 is TGTGCCAGCAGCTTAGGTTGGGGGGGACACAACACCGGGGAGCTGTTTTTT.

This rearrangement joins TRBV5-1 to TRBJ1-1, with no clear D. Trimming shortened V by 4 bases and J by 1 base, and 11 bases separated the two germline ends. The CDR3 extends over 14 amino acids. Germline loops: CDR1 SGHRS, CDR2 YFSETQ. CDR3 amino acids: CASSTASPNTEAFF. In nucleotides, the CDR3 is TGCGCCAGCAGCACAGCAAGTCCGAACACTGAAGCTTTCTTT. The complete variable domain, with remaining parts taken from reference TRBV5-1 and TRBJ1-1, reads KAGVTQTPRYLIKTRGQQVTLSCSPISGHRSVSWYQQTPGQGLQFLFEYFSETQRNKGNFPGRFSGRQFSNSRSEMNVSTLELGDSALYLCASSTASPNTEAFFGQGTRLTVV.

The genes are TRBV9 and TRBJ1-1, with 7 bases identical to TRBD1. The V segment lost 5 bases and the J segment 4 bases; nucleotides outside the gene matches: 5. The CDR3 has 13 residues. Per germline, CDR1 SGDLS and CDR2 YYNGEE. CDR3 nucleotides: TGTGCCAGCAGTGACAGGGAATTCACTGAAGCTTTCTTT. Translated: CASSDREFTEAFF.

On this clone: Relative to the germline gene, one junction end is altered; a read error may explain this. V is TRBV18 and J is TRBJ2-1, with D possibly matching TRBD2 (6 bases). The CDR3 contains 13 residues. CDR1 is KGHSH, CDR2 LQKENI, per germline. The CDR3, as DNA: TGTGCCAGCTCACCACTTCTTGGGGATCCGGGGGTCTTC. This sequence encodes CASSPLLGDPGVF. The full variable domain, in which reference TRBV18 and TRBJ2-1 provide the parts outside the CDR3, is NAGVMQNPRHLVRRRGQEARLRCSPMKGHSHVYWYRQLPEEGLKFMVYLQKENIIDESGMPKERFSAEFPKEGPSILRIQQVVRGDSAAYFCASSPLLGDPGVFGPGTRLTVL.

Concerning this clone itself: The junction does not match germline at one end; this may be a read error. This chain uses TRBV19 with TRBJ1-1; no reliable D call. This CDR3 has 14 residues. The germline CDR1 and CDR2 sequences are LNHDA and SQIVND (reference sequence). This chain's CDR3 is CASSIGRGNTEAFF. The CDR3 DNA reads as TGTGCCAGTAGCATAGGCAGAGGGAACACTGAAGCTTTCTTT.

This chain connects TRBV7-3 to TRBJ2-3, with 7 positions matching TRBD1. V trimming: 5 bases; J trimming: 6 bases; junction bases outside the gene matches: 11. CDR3 length: 15 amino acids. Germline V gene sequence: CDR1 SGHTA, CDR2 FQGTGA. The CDR3 loop is CASSRGQAEQDTQYF. In DNA, the CDR3 is TGTGCCAGCAGCAGAGGACAGGCCGAGCAGGATACGCAGTATTTT.

A single count supports this clone. This chain joins TRBV30 and TRBJ1-5; D might be TRBD1 (5 bases). Trimming left V 6 bases short and J 6 bases short, with 15 bases between. The CDR3 runs 13 residues. Germline CDR1 is GTSNPN and CDR2 is SVGIG (reference sequence). CDR3 sequence (DNA): TGTGCCTGCCAGTGGCAGAGGGGTCAGCCCCAGCATTTT. Its translation is CACQWQRGQPQHF. The variable domain in full, with the rest retrieved from reference TRBV30 and TRBJ1-5, is SQTIHQWPATLVQPVGSPLSLECTVEGTSNPNLYWYRQAAGRGLQLLFYSVGIGQISSEVPQNLSASRPQDRQFILSSKKLLLSDSGFYLCACQWQRGQPQHFGDGTRLSIL.

This chain joins TRBV3-1 (or the pseudogene TRBV3-2) and TRBJ2-3; 10 nucleotides line up with TRBD2. This CDR3 has 18 amino acids. Losses at the gene ends were 0 bases for V and 6 bases for J; bases not matched to a gene: 12. The germline gives CDR1 LGHDT, CDR2 YNNKEL (reference sequence). CDR3 loop: CASSQELPVAGGVDTQYF. The CDR3 bases are TGTGCCAGCAGCCAAGAACTGCCTGTAGCGGGGGGCGTGGATACGCAGTATTTT.

This chain joins TRBV5-4 and TRBJ2-1; D is possibly TRBD2 (6 bases). Trimming took off 4 bases at V and 1 base at J, with 12 bases between the two ends. This CDR3 spans 15 amino acids. In germline, CDR1 is SGHNT, CDR2 YYREEE (reference sequence). The CDR3 sequence: CASSHGEASYNEQFF. The CDR3 region has the DNA TGTGCCAGCAGCCACGGGGAGGCGTCCTACAATGAGCAGTTCTTC.

This chain links TRBV9 with TRBJ2-2; a possible D gene is TRBD1 (5 bases). The germline gives CDR1 SGDLS, CDR2 YYNGEE. The CDR3 covers 15 residues. V lost 0 bases to trimming and J lost 2 bases, with 8 bases between them. In DNA form, the CDR3 reads TGTGCCAGCAGCGTAGCTCAGGGAAACACCGGGGAGCTGTTTTTT. Its protein product is CASSVAQGNTGELFF.

The chain recombines TRBV12-3 or TRBV12-4 with TRBJ2-5, with D perhaps matching TRBD2 (5 bases). V lost 5 bases and J 4 bases, leaving 11 bases between the germline ends. The CDR3 runs 13 residues. CDR3: CASSPPGGETQYF. The CDR3 coding sequence is TGTGCCAGCAGTCCTCCTGGAGGAGAGACCCAGTACTTC.